Shown below are 3 T cell receptor beta chains from a single sample sequenced in a study of PD-1 blockade in classical Hodgkin lymphoma (dated by TCRdb to the early 2020s). Library construction relied on the immunoSEQ multiplex PCR assay. TCRdb stores this immuneACCESS table with in-frame sequences only. Part of the clones is absent; in the studies checked, under half of the shortfall reflects unresolved V genes, and no reason is known for the rest. The sample table lists about 110,000 clones, 89% of them with a count of one. Of the sample, about 20% is held by the ten largest clones. In light of the paper, this sample's time point label describes: cycle 2 day 1 (C2D1) of nivolumab. Relapse after autologous stem cell transplantation had occurred in all trial patients, and cohorts A, B and C were distinguished by prior brentuximab vedotin exposure. The material was peripheral blood mononuclear cells (PBMCs), obtained before the second cycle of nivolumab. Receptors originate from a human donor with classical Hodgkin lymphoma.

The chain links TRBV5-8 to TRBJ2-1; 8 nucleotides align to TRBD2. The CDR3 consists of 15 residues. Germline-derived CDR1 and CDR2 are SGHTS and YDEGEE. V trimming: 4 bases; J trimming: 3 bases; junction bases outside the gene matches: 6. The CDR3 sequence is CASSQRESDYNEQFF. CDR3 coding DNA: TGTGCCAGCAGCCAGCGGGAGTCGGACTACAATGAGCAGTTCTTC.

The rearrangement uses TRBV29-1 and TRBJ1-2; 9 positions agree with TRBD1. The CDR3 has 12 amino acids. J was trimmed by 4 bases and V by 7 bases; bases with no gene match: 4. CDR1 and CDR2 (germline): SQVTM, ANQGSEA. The CDR3, as DNA: TGCAGCGGGGACAGGGCTGGCTATGGCTACACCTTC. Translating it yields CSGDRAGYGYTF.

V is TRBV5-5 and J is TRBJ2-7, with TRBD1 matching over 7 bases. The CDR3 totals 15 residues. The germline V gene encodes CDR1 SGHKS and CDR2 YYEKEE (reference sequence). The ends lost 4 bases at V and 4 bases at J; junction bases unmatched: 11. CDR3 coding DNA: TGTGCCAGCAGCCTAACGACGGGACAGCAATACGAGCAGTACTTC. Its protein is CASSLTTGQQYEQYF.